Listed below are T cell receptor beta chains from one sample, sequenced in a study of T cells in Graves' hyperthyroidism and ophthalmopathy. TCRdb re-derived calls from the multiplex PCR reads in MiXCR, one entry per CDR3 protein. The sample records roughly 61,000 distinct CDR3 sequences, roughly 50% being singletons. Input material: blood. Source of these receptors: a woman aged 55-69 years with Graves' ophthalmopathy. CDR3s include the opening cysteine and the closing phenylalanine or tryptophan. Each record gives: clone size, J gene, D gene, V gene, CDR3 protein, CDR3 DNA. The D gene is left open where the match is weak. Where a row states a size, it is once, few, many or the class of an expanded clone; other rows omit it.

. TRBJ1-5 TRBD1 TRBV20-1 CSARDVQGVNQPQHF TGCAGTGCTAGAGATGTACAGGGGGTAAATCAGCCCCAGCATTTT
many TRBJ2-2 . TRBV5-1 CASSLLRDGTGELFF TGCGCCAGCAGCTTGCTCAGGGACGGCACCGGGGAGCTGTTTTTT
many TRBJ2-4 TRBD1 TRBV12-3/TRBV12-4 CASSSPTTGGKNIQYF TGTGCCAGCAGCTCCCCCACAACAGGGGGCAAAAACATTCAGTACTTC
many TRBJ2-3 TRBD1 TRBV20-1 CSARGDRSSTDTQYF TGCAGTGCTAGAGGGGACAGGAGTAGCACAGATACGCAGTATTTT
once TRBJ2-7 TRBD1 TRBV20-1 CSASRTGYEQYF TGCAGTGCTAGCAGGACAGGTTACGAGCAGTACTTC
many TRBJ1-1 . TRBV7-2 CASSLQGPYTEAFF TGTGCCAGCAGCTTACAGGGGCCATACACTGAAGCTTTCTTT
many TRBJ2-7 . TRBV27 CASSLSRGEDEQYF TGTGCCAGCAGTTTATCCAGGGGAGAGGACGAGCAGTACTTC
. TRBJ2-3 . TRBV7-9 CASSLAQGRVTDTQYF TGTGCCAGCAGCTTAGCTCAGGGCAGGGTCACAGATACGCAGTATTTT
. TRBJ1-1 TRBD1 TRBV5-4 CASSLGDRMNTEAFF TGTGCCAGCAGCTTGGGGGACAGGATGAACACTGAAGCTTTCTTT
. TRBJ1-6 TRBD1 TRBV20-1 CSANDPGQSNSPLHF TGCAGTGCAAACGACCCGGGACAGAGTAATTCACCCCTCCACTTT
. TRBJ2-6 . TRBV20-1 CSARDLRQAGGMSGANVLTF TGCAGTGCTCGAGACCTTCGACAAGCGGGTGGTATGTCTGGGGCCAACGTCCTGACTTTC
. TRBJ2-1 . TRBV6-5 CASNGNNEQFF TGTGCCAGCAACGGGAACAATGAGCAGTTCTTC
once TRBJ1-1 TRBD1 TRBV25-1 CASSARLQGRINTEAFF TGTGCCAGCAGTGCTAGGCTACAGGGGAGGATCAACACTGAAGCTTTCTTT
. TRBJ1-2 . TRBV2 CASIFAPTNYGYTF TGTGCCAGCATTTTTGCCCCCACTAACTATGGCTACACCTTC
many TRBJ1-2 . TRBV11-2 CASSFPGPRAYGYTF TGTGCCAGCAGCTTCCCCGGGCCCCGGGCATATGGCTACACCTTC
many TRBJ1-1 TRBD1 TRBV12-3/TRBV12-4 CASSAGTGNVFF TGTGCCAGCAGCGCCGGGACAGGGAACGTTTTCTTT
many TRBJ1-4 . TRBV3-1 CASSQGAEEKLFF TGTGCCAGCAGCCAGGGGGCTGAGGAAAAACTGTTTTTT
. TRBJ1-5 . TRBV2 CASSEALRYLQETQHF TGTGCCAGCAGTGAGGCGCTAAGGTATTTGCAAGAGACCCAGCATTTT
many TRBJ1-3 . TRBV5-1 CASSPQAGSGNTIYF TGCGCCAGCAGCCCCCAAGCGGGGTCCGGAAACACCATATATTTT
few TRBJ2-1 . TRBV29-1 CSVERSGSSYNEQFF TGCAGCGTGGAGCGGAGTGGAAGCTCCTACAATGAGCAGTTCTTC
few TRBJ1-2 TRBD1 TRBV18 CASSLATGTGAIYGYTF TGTGCCAGCTCACTAGCTACCGGGACAGGGGCAATCTATGGCTACACCTTC
few TRBJ2-2 TRBD1 TRBV25-1 CASSGGQVLTGELFF TGTGCCAGCAGTGGGGGACAGGTCCTCACCGGGGAGCTGTTTTTT
. TRBJ1-2 TRBD1 TRBV7-6 CASSSGQGGYNYGYTF TGTGCCAGCAGCAGTGGACAGGGGGGATATAACTATGGCTACACCTTC
. TRBJ2-5 . TRBV5-5 CASSFTYF TGTGCCAGCAGCTTCACGTACTTC
many TRBJ2-3 . TRBV20-1 CSAQTLGTDTQYF TGCAGTGCCCAAACCCTGGGCACAGATACGCAGTATTTT
many TRBJ2-7 TRBD1 TRBV6-1 CASSQGQGDPRQYF TGTGCCAGCAGTCAAGGACAGGGGGATCCCCGGCAGTACTTC
. TRBJ2-1 TRBD2 TRBV7-6 CASSLSSGGANEQFF TGTGCCAGCAGCTTATCGTCGGGAGGGGCCAATGAGCAGTTCTTC
once TRBJ1-5 . TRBV5-1 CASSLSRISGMSSSSGQHF .
. TRBJ2-5 . TRBV15 CATSGDPPEETQYF TGTGCCACCAGCGGGGACCCGCCGGAAGAGACCCAGTACTTC
few TRBJ2-1 TRBD2 TRBV25-1 CASSESWGLAVNNEQFF TGTGCCAGCAGTGAATCTTGGGGACTAGCGGTAAACAATGAGCAGTTCTTC
many TRBJ1-2 TRBD1 TRBV7-9 CASSLAATQGAYGYTF TGTGCCAGCAGCTTAGCGGCGACACAGGGGGCCTATGGCTACACCTTC
many TRBJ2-5 TRBD2 TRBV7-2 CASSRDYFQETQYF TGTGCCAGCAGCCGGGACTACTTTCAAGAGACCCAGTACTTC
. TRBJ1-1 . TRBV20-1 CSATDLSGNTEAFF TGCAGTGCTACAGATCTCTCTGGAAACACTGAAGCTTTCTTT
. TRBJ1-6 . TRBV20-1 CSARADQNSPLHF TGCAGTGCTAGAGCCGACCAGAATTCACCCCTCCACTTT
. TRBJ1-1 TRBD1 TRBV14 CASSQEQGAIGTEAFF TGTGCCAGCAGCCAAGAGCAGGGGGCGATTGGCACTGAAGCTTTCTTT
medium-sized TRBJ2-1 . TRBV24-1 CATSDALYNEQFF TGTGCCACCAGTGATGCCCTCTACAATGAGCAGTTCTTC
once TRBJ1-5 . TRBV12-3/TRBV12-4 CASSFNQPQHF TGTGCCAGCAGTTTTAACCAGCCCCAGCATTTT
many TRBJ2-1 TRBD2 TRBV20-1 CSATTPLSGRQYNEQFF TGCAGTGCTACCACCCCGCTTAGCGGGAGGCAGTACAATGAGCAGTTCTTC
. TRBJ2-5 . TRBV6-1 CASTKGGTEETQYF TGTGCCAGCACTAAGGGCGGGACTGAAGAGACCCAGTACTTC
. TRBJ2-7 . TRBV12-3/TRBV12-4 CASSEETGAGHQYF TGTGCCAGCAGCGAAGAAACCGGGGCGGGTCATCAGTACTTC
. TRBJ1-4 . TRBV9 CVSSVGVRVGTNGKLFF TGTGTCAGCAGCGTAGGGGTCAGGGTAGGGACTAATGGAAAACTGTTTTTT
. TRBJ2-3 . TRBV5-4 CASSFEASSDTQYF TGTGCCAGCAGCTTTGAGGCTTCCTCAGATACGCAGTATTTT
many TRBJ2-3 TRBD2 TRBV27 CASGPGGANTDTQYF TGTGCCAGCGGCCCGGGAGGGGCCAACACAGATACGCAGTATTTT
many TRBJ2-1 . TRBV5-1 CASSLINEQFF TGCGCCAGCAGCTTGATCAATGAGCAGTTCTTC
many TRBJ1-1 . TRBV7-9 CASSLGGAEAFF TGTGCCAGCAGCTTAGGGGGGGCCGAAGCTTTCTTT
. TRBJ1-5 TRBD1 TRBV10-3 CAISEGQGPYNQPQHF TGTGCCATCAGTGAGGGACAGGGGCCTTACAATCAGCCCCAGCATTTT
few TRBJ2-1 . TRBV19 CASSSGYNEQFF TGTGCCAGTAGTTCGGGGTACAATGAGCAGTTCTTC
. TRBJ2-1 . TRBV29-1 CSSLGRNEQFF TGCAGCAGTTTAGGGCGGAATGAGCAGTTCTTC
many TRBJ1-6 . TRBV28 CASRLTREAAPLHF TGTGCCAGCAGACTAACCAGGGAGGCTGCACCCCTCCACTTT